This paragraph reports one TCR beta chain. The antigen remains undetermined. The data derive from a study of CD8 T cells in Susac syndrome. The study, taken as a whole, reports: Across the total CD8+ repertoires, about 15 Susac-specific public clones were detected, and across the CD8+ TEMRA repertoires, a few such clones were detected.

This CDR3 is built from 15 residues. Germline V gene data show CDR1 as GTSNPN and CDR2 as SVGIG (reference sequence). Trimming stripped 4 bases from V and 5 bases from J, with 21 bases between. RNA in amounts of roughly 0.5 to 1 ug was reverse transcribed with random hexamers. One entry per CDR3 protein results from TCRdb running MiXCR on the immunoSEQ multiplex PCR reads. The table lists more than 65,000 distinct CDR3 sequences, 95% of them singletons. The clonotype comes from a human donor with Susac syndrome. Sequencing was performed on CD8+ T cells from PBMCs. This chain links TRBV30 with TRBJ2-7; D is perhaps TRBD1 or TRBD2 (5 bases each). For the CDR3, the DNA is TGTGCCTGGAACGGGGCAGGAAGCCTGGGCCACGAGCAGTACTTC. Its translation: CAWNGAGSLGHEQYF.